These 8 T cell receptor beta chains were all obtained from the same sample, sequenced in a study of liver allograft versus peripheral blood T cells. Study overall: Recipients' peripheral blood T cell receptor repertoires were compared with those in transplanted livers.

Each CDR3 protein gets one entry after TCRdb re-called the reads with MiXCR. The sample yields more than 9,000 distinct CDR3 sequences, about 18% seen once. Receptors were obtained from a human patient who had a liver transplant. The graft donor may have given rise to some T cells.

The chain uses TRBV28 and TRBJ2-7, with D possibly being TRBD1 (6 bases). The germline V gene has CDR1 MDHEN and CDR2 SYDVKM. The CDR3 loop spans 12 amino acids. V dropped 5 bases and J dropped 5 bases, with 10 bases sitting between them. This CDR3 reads CASSQGPHEQYF. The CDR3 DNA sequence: TGTGCCAGCAGTCAGGGGCCCCACGAGCAGTACTTC.

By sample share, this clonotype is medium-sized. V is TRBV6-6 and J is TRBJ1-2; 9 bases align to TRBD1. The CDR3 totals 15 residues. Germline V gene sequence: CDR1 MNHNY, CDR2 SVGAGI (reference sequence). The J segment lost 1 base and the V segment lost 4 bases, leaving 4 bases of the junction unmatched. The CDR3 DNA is TGTGCCAGCAGTTTCGAGACAGGGGGTAACTATGGCTACACCTTC. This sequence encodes CASSFETGGNYGYTF.

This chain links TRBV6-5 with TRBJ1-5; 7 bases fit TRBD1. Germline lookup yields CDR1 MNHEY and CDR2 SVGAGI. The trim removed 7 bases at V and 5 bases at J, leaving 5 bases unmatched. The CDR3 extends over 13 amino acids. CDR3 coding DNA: TGTGCCAGCACCGGGACAGATTATCAGCCCCAGCATTTT. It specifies CASTGTDYQPQHF.

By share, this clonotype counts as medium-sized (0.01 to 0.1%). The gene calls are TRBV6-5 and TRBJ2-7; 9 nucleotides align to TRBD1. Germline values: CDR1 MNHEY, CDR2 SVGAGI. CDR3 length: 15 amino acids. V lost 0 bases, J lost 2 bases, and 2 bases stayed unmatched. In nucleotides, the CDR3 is TGTGCCAGCAGTTACTCAGGGACAGGGCCCTACGAGCAGTACTTC. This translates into CASSYSGTGPYEQYF.

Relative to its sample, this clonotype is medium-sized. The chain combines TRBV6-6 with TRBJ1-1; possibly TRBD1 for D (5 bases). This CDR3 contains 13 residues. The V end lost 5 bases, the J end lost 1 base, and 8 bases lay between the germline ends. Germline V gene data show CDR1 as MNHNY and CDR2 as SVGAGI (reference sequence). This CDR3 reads CASSATGNTEAFF. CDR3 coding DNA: TGTGCCAGCAGTGCCACAGGGAACACTGAAGCTTTCTTT.

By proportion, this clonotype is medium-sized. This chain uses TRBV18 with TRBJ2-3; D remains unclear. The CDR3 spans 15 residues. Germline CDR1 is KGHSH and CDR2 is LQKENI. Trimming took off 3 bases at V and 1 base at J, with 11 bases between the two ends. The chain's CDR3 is CASSPSYRGTDTQYF. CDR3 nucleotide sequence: TGTGCCAGCTCACCGAGTTATAGGGGCACAGATACGCAGTATTTT.

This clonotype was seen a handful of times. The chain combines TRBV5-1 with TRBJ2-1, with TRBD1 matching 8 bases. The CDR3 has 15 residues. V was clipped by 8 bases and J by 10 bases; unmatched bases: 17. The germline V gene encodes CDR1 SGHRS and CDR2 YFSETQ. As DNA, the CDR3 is TGCGCCAGTCTTAAGACAGGGGCGAGGAAAAACGAGCAGTTCTTC. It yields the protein CASLKTGARKNEQFF.

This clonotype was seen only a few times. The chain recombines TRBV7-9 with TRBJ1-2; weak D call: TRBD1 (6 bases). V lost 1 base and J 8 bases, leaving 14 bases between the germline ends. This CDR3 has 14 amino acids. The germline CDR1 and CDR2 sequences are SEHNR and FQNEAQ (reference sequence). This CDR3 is CASSLGRLQGGYTF. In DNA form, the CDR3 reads TGTGCCAGCAGCTTAGGGCGACTACAGGGAGGCTACACCTTC.